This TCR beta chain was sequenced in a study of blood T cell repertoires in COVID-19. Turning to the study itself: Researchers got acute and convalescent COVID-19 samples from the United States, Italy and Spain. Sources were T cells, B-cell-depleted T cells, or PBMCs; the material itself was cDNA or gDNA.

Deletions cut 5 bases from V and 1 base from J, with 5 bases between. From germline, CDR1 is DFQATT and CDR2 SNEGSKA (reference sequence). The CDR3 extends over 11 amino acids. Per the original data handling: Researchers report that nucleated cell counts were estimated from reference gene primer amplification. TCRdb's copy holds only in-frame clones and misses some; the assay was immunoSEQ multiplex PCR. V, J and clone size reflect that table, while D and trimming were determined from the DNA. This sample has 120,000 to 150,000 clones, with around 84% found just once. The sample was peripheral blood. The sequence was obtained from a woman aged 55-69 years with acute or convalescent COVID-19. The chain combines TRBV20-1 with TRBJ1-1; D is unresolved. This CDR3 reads CSAPSNTEAFF. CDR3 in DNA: TGCAGTGCTCCGTCGAACACTGAAGCTTTCTTT.